This entry lists 10 T cell receptor beta chains sequenced from one sample in a study of human thymus T cells. Resections were taken during corrective heart surgery, and the thymus tissue came from these. TCRdb's copy holds only in-frame clones and misses some; the assay was immunoSEQ multiplex PCR. The table shows around 120,000 clones, with around 94% occurring only once. The material sequenced was thymus tissue. Receptors originate from a boy in the first two years of life with a congenital heart defect but otherwise immunologically healthy.

V is TRBV11-3 and J is TRBJ2-5, with D uncertain. This CDR3 is built from 15 residues. V was trimmed by 4 bases and J by 2 bases, leaving 14 bases between them. Germline V CDR1 and CDR2: SGHNT, YENEEA. The CDR3 sequence is CASSSYWTEQETQYF. DNA for the CDR3: TGTGCCAGCAGCTCTTATTGGACGGAGCAAGAGACCCAGTACTTC.

The V call is TRBV27, the J call TRBJ2-7; TRBD2 agrees at 13 bases. CDR3 size: 12 residues. Germline CDR1 is MNHEY and CDR2 is SMNVEV (reference sequence). V was clipped by 6 bases and J by 10 bases; unmatched bases: 3. CDR3 nucleotide sequence: TGTGCCAGCAGAGGACTAGCGGGGGACCAGTACTTC. This sequence encodes CASRGLAGDQYF.

This clone was found once. V gene TRBV9 combines with J gene TRBJ2-3, with TRBD2 identical over 10 bases. The CDR3 has 16 amino acids. The V segment lost 1 base and the J segment 5 bases; nucleotides outside the gene matches: 7. Germline CDR1 SGDLS, CDR2 YYNGEE. The CDR3 coding sequence is TGTGCCAGCAGCGTAAGCGGGGGGGGCCGGATAGATACGCAGTATTTT. This encodes CASSVSGGGRIDTQYF.

The rearrangement uses TRBV2 and TRBJ2-3; D might be TRBD2 (5 bases). This CDR3 spans 14 amino acids. The germline CDR1 and CDR2 sequences are SNHLY and FYNNEI. V gave up 4 bases and J gave up 4 bases, with 12 bases separating them. CDR3 amino acids: CASSGLKGADTQYF. CDR3 DNA sequence: TGTGCCAGCAGTGGATTGAAGGGAGCAGATACGCAGTATTTT.

The chain is built from TRBV27 and TRBJ2-5; D is unresolved. Trimming removed 4 bases from V and 4 bases from J, with 10 bases in between. Germline-derived CDR1 and CDR2 are MNHEY and SMNVEV (reference sequence). This CDR3 is built from 13 residues. The chain's CDR3 is CASSCGPVETQYF. CDR3 bases: TGTGCCAGCAGTTGTGGCCCGGTAGAGACCCAGTACTTC.

The chain links TRBV6-6 to TRBJ1-2; D unclear. The CDR3 is 13 amino acids. Trimming took off 6 bases at V and 5 bases at J, with 13 bases between the two ends. Germline assignment: CDR1 MNHNY and CDR2 SVGAGI (reference sequence). CDR3 sequence reads: CASSHEGRYGYTF. The DNA for the CDR3 is TGTGCCAGCAGCCACGAGGGAAGGTATGGCTACACCTTC.

The V and J genes are TRBV13 and TRBJ2-7; D uncertain. Per germline, CDR1 PRHDT and CDR2 FYEKMQ (reference sequence). The CDR3 is 13 residues long. With 5 bases removed from V and 4 bases from J, the gap between germline ends came to 12 bases. DNA of the CDR3: TGTGCCAGCAGCGAACCCGGAAGATACGAGCAGTACTTC. It encodes CASSEPGRYEQYF.

This chain joins TRBV11-1 and TRBJ2-1; 7 nucleotides align to TRBD2. The trim removed 5 bases at V and 8 bases at J, leaving 12 bases unmatched. Germline CDR1 is SGHAT and CDR2 is FQDESV (reference sequence). The CDR3 has 15 residues. CDR3 sequence reads: CASSPGGGWYDEQFF. CDR3 nucleotides: TGTGCCAGCAGCCCGGGGGGTGGGTGGTATGATGAGCAGTTCTTC. The complete variable domain, with remaining parts taken from reference TRBV11-1 and TRBJ2-1, reads EAEVAQSPRYKITEKSQAVAFWCDPISGHATLYWYRQILGQGPELLVQFQDESVVDDSQLPKDRFSAERLKGVDSTLKIQPAELGDSAMYLCASSPGGGWYDEQFFGPGTRLTVL.

The chain has TRBV28 and TRBJ2-6; D is ambiguous. The germline V gene has CDR1 MDHEN and CDR2 SYDVKM. The CDR3 runs to 16 residues. Trimming removed 6 bases at V and 2 bases at J, with 14 bases between. The chain's CDR3 is CASSPTVRAGANVLTF. The DNA for the CDR3 is TGTGCCAGCAGCCCTACGGTAAGGGCTGGGGCCAACGTCCTGACTTTC.

This rearrangement joins TRBV4-1 to TRBJ2-7; TRBD2 might be the D (6 bases). Germline loops: CDR1 MGHRA, CDR2 YSYEKL. Trimming took 2 bases from V and 2 from J, leaving 16 bases between them. The CDR3 runs 16 residues. CDR3 residues: CASSQCQGGGTYEQYF. The CDR3 DNA reads as TGCGCCAGCAGCCAATGCCAGGGAGGCGGTACCTACGAGCAGTACTTC.